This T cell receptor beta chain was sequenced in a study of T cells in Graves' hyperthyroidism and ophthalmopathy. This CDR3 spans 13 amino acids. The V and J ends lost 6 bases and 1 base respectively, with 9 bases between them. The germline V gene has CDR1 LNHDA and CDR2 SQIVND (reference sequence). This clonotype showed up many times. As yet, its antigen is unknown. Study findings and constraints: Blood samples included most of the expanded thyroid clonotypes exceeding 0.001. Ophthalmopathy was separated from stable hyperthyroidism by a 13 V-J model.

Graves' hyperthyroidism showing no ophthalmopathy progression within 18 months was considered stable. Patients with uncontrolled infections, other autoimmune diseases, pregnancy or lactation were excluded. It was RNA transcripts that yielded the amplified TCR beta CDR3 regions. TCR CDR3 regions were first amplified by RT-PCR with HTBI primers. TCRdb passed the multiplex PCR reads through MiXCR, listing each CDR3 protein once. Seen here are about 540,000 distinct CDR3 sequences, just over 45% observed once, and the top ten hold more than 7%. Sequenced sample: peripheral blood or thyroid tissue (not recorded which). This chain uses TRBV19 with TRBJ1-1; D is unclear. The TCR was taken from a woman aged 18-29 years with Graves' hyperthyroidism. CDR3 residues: CASRAQPNTEAFF. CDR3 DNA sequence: TGTGCCAGTAGGGCCCAGCCGAACACTGAAGCTTTCTTT.